This TCR beta chain was obtained from a study of technical replicates of blood from several donors. With 6 bases removed from V and 3 bases from J, the gap between germline ends came to 12 bases. Germline CDR1 MNHNS, CDR2 SASEGT. This CDR3 spans 13 amino acids. Generated by immunoSEQ multiplex PCR, the TCRdb table keeps only in-frame clones and is missing some. The sample yields more than 90,000 clones, 96% seen once. The clonotype originates from a human donor in good health. This chain links TRBV6-1 with TRBJ2-7; perhaps TRBD1 as D (6 bases). The sample comprised T cells isolated from PBMCs. The chain's CDR3 is CASSHLQGYEQYF. The CDR3 DNA follows: TGTGCCAGCAGCCATTTACAGGGCTACGAGCAGTACTTC.